Each of the 23 T cell receptor beta chains below was sequenced from the same sample in a study of blood T cell repertoires in COVID-19. Libraries were prepared by immunoSEQ multiplex PCR; TCRdb keeps only in-frame clonotypes and omits some of them. The data show about 240,000 clones, about 86% seen once. The sample was peripheral blood. The receptors stem from a woman of 80 years or more with acute or convalescent COVID-19.

This clone was seen a handful of times. This chain uses TRBV6-6 with TRBJ2-2, with no clear D. The CDR3 runs 16 residues. Per the germline V gene, CDR1 is MNHNY and CDR2 is SVGAGI (reference sequence). Trimming pared 0 bases from V and 0 bases from J, leaving 8 bases between. The CDR3 protein is CASSYSSRSNTGELFF. For the CDR3, the DNA is TGTGCCAGCAGTTACTCTTCCAGGTCGAACACCGGGGAGCTGTTTTTT.

J is TRBJ1-2 and V is TRBV7-6; a weak D match, TRBD1 (6 bases). V was cut by 5 bases and J by 5 bases, with 12 bases left in between. The CDR3 extends over 13 amino acids. Germline CDR1 is SGHVS and CDR2 is FNYEAQ. Here the CDR3 DNA reads TGTGCCAGCAGCGGGGGGGCGGGGTATGGCTACACCTTC. This gives the protein CASSGGAGYGYTF.

This rearrangement joins TRBV6-5 to TRBJ1-1; 8 nucleotides align to TRBD1. The ends lost 7 bases at V and 3 bases at J; junction bases unmatched: 4. The CDR3 has 13 amino acids. Germline CDR1 MNHEY, CDR2 SVGAGI. CDR3 region: CASTGGADTEAFF. CDR3 coding DNA: TGTGCCAGCACAGGGGGCGCGGACACTGAAGCTTTCTTT.

The V call is TRBV19, the J call TRBJ1-1, with 7 bases aligning to TRBD1. This CDR3 has 15 residues. The V gene's germline CDR1 is LNHDA and CDR2 SQIVND (reference sequence). J gave up 0 bases and V 6 bases, and 7 bases lay outside the gene matches. CDR3 in DNA: TGTGCCAGTAGGGGGAAACAGGGGATGAACACTGAAGCTTTCTTT. Translation: CASRGKQGMNTEAFF. The variable domain in full, with the rest retrieved from reference TRBV19 and TRBJ1-1, is DGGITQSPKYLFRKEGQNVTLSCEQNLNHDAMYWYRQDPGQGLRLIYYSQIVNDFQKGDIAEGYSVSREKKESFPLTVTSAQKNPTAFYLCASRGKQGMNTEAFFGQGTRLTVV.

This clone occurred once. V and J are TRBV5-1 and TRBJ1-2; TRBD1 might be the D (6 bases). CDR3 length equals 14 residues. CDR1 and CDR2 (germline): SGHRS, YFSETQ. Trimming cost V 6 bases and J 6 bases, with 18 bases left between them. This chain's CDR3 is CASITGPTGDGYTF. The CDR3, as DNA: TGCGCCAGCATTACGGGACCGACAGGAGATGGCTACACCTTC. The variable domain in full, with the rest retrieved from reference TRBV5-1 and TRBJ1-2, is KAGVTQTPRYLIKTRGQQVTLSCSPISGHRSVSWYQQTPGQGLQFLFEYFSETQRNKGNFPGRFSGRQFSNSRSEMNVSTLELGDSALYLCASITGPTGDGYTFGSGTRLTVV.

The chain uses TRBV19 and TRBJ1-6; a possible D gene is TRBD1 (6 bases). The CDR3 length is 14 residues. Germline lookup yields CDR1 LNHDA and CDR2 SQIVND (reference sequence). V was trimmed by 9 bases and J by 7 bases, leaving 16 bases between them. CDR3 coding DNA: TGTGCCAGCACACCCGGACAGAAGAATTCACCCCTCCACTTT. It specifies CASTPGQKNSPLHF. Full variable domain (outside the CDR3, taken from reference TRBV19 and TRBJ1-6): DGGITQSPKYLFRKEGQNVTLSCEQNLNHDAMYWYRQDPGQGLRLIYYSQIVNDFQKGDIAEGYSVSREKKESFPLTVTSAQKNPTAFYLCASTPGQKNSPLHFGNGTRLTVT.

The V and J genes are TRBV12-5 and TRBJ2-5, with D perhaps matching TRBD1 (6 bases). The length of the CDR3 is 13 residues. With 5 bases removed from V and 2 bases from J, the gap between germline ends came to 9 bases. Germline assignment: CDR1 LGHNT and CDR2 FRNRAP. The CDR3 loop reads CASGQDSQETQYF. CDR3 nucleotides: TGTGCTAGTGGTCAGGACAGTCAAGAGACCCAGTACTTC.

CDR3 sequence: CASSLGGGQSSYEQYF. In DNA, the CDR3 is TGTGCCAGCAGTCTTGGGGGGGGGCAGAGCTCCTACGAGCAGTACTTC. V gene TRBV5-4 combines with J gene TRBJ2-7, with a possible D match to TRBD2 (7 bases). CDR1 and CDR2 (germline): SGHNT, YYREEE (reference sequence). V was pared by 5 bases and J by 0 bases, with 18 bases between. This CDR3 is 16 amino acids long.

This clone was observed a handful of times. This rearrangement joins TRBV28 to TRBJ2-5; 9 bases are a match to TRBD2. This CDR3 is built from 12 residues. The V and J ends lost 6 bases and 4 bases, in that order; junction bases with no gene match: 0. Germline CDR1 is MDHEN and CDR2 is SYDVKM. The CDR3 region is CASRGLAETQYF. In nucleotides, the CDR3 is TGTGCCAGCAGGGGACTAGCAGAGACCCAGTACTTC.

This clone was found once. The chain links TRBV5-1 to TRBJ1-4; 9 bases are a match to TRBD1. V lost 5 bases and J lost 7; bases outside the gene matches: 6. The CDR3 is 14 residues long. The germline CDR1 and CDR2 sequences are SGHRS and YFSETQ. The CDR3 nucleotides read TGCGCCAGCAGAACAGGGGGCGTGGGTGAAAAACTGTTTTTT. Translating gives CASRTGGVGEKLFF.

The chain is built from TRBV19 and TRBJ2-7; 7 nucleotides line up with TRBD1. The V gene's germline CDR1 is LNHDA and CDR2 SQIVND (reference sequence). This CDR3 has 13 residues. J lost 6 bases, V lost 6 bases, and 8 bases had no gene match. CDR3: CASRPQGSGEQYF. CDR3 bases: TGTGCCAGTAGACCACAGGGGTCGGGCGAGCAGTACTTC.

The rearrangement links TRBV5-1 to TRBJ1-1; possible D gene TRBD1, 5 bases. CDR1 and CDR2 from the germline V gene are SGHRS and YFSETQ. V was cut by 3 bases and J by 0 bases, with 12 bases left in between. This CDR3 has 15 amino acids. The DNA for the CDR3 is TGCGCCAGCAGCTCGGGGACGGGAGTGAACACTGAAGCTTTCTTT. It translates to CASSSGTGVNTEAFF.

V gene TRBV18 combines with J gene TRBJ1-5; 8 nucleotides agree with TRBD1. The CDR3 has 18 amino acids. The V and J ends lost 2 bases and 3 bases, in that order; junction bases with no gene match: 12. CDR1 is KGHSH, CDR2 LQKENI, per germline. In DNA form, the CDR3 reads TGTGCCAGCTCACCAATTCCCCTCCAGGGGGCTAACAATCAGCCCCAGCATTTT. Residues: CASSPIPLQGANNQPQHF.

The genes are TRBV5-4 and TRBJ2-1; possibly TRBD1 for D (6 bases). The germline V gene encodes CDR1 SGHNT and CDR2 YYREEE (reference sequence). V was clipped by 0 bases and J by 9 bases, with 10 bases between them. The CDR3 contains 13 residues. Here the CDR3 DNA reads TGTGCCAGCAGCTTGGAGGGGGATCGTGAGCAGTTCTTC. Translating it yields CASSLEGDREQFF.

The chain combines TRBV18 with TRBJ1-2; 10 positions agree with TRBD1. CDR1 KGHSH and CDR2 LQKENI come from the germline V gene. After removal of 6 bases from V and 4 bases from J, the junction contained 5 bases not matched to a gene. This CDR3 comprises 14 residues. The DNA of the CDR3 is TGTGCCAGCTCTACGACAGGGGGCGTCTATGGCTACACCTTC. Protein sequence: CASSTTGGVYGYTF.

V usage is TRBV10-3 and J usage is TRBJ1-2, with 9 bases aligning to TRBD1. CDR1 is ENHRY, CDR2 SYGVKD, per germline. This CDR3 contains 12 residues. Losses at the gene ends were 10 bases for V and 2 bases for J; bases not matched to a gene: 2. CDR3 bases: TGTGCCAGCGGACAGGGGAACTATGGCTACACCTTC. Residues: CASGQGNYGYTF.

The chain carries TRBV5-1 and TRBJ1-4, with TRBD1 matching over 9 bases. Germline V gene lookup returns CDR1 SGHRS and CDR2 YFSETQ. With V trimmed by 0 bases and J by 8 bases, 11 bases remained unmatched. The CDR3 totals 17 residues. The CDR3 protein is CASSLGDRVGSEEKLFF. CDR3 sequence (DNA): TGCGCCAGCAGCTTGGGGGACAGGGTGGGCTCGGAGGAAAAACTGTTTTTT.

The chain combines TRBV5-6 with TRBJ2-7; D perhaps matches TRBD1 (6 bases). The CDR3 is made up of 15 amino acids. CDR1 and CDR2 from the germline V gene are SGHDT and YYEEEE. Trimming shortened V by 4 bases and J by 0 bases, and 14 bases separated the two germline ends. As DNA, the CDR3 is TGTGCCAGCAGCACCCGGACAGCGAGCTCCTACGAGCAGTACTTC. As protein: CASSTRTASSYEQYF. The full variable domain, its missing parts supplied by reference TRBV5-6 and TRBJ2-7, is DAGVTQSPTHLIKTRGQQVTLRCSPKSGHDTVSWYQQALGQGPQFIFQYYEEEERQRGNFPDRFSGHQFPNYSSELNVNALLLGDSALYLCASSTRTASSYEQYFGPGTRLTVT.

V and J are TRBV6-5 and TRBJ1-5; tentatively, D is TRBD1 (5 bases). CDR1 and CDR2 (germline): MNHEY, SVGAGI. The CDR3 length is 14 residues. In DNA form, the CDR3 reads TGTGTTTGGGGCTGGCAGTATAGCAATCAGCCCCAGCATTTT. Translating it yields CVWGWQYSNQPQHF.

This clone was detected only once. The same CDR3 arises from other DNA sequences in this sample as well. The chain couples TRBV5-1 to TRBJ1-1; perhaps TRBD1 as D (5 bases). V was cut by 4 bases and J by 1 base, with 8 bases left in between. CDR1 and CDR2 (germline): SGHRS, YFSETQ. The CDR3 length is 13 residues. CDR3 coding DNA: TGCGCCAGCAGCCTCGACAGGAACACTGAAGCTTTCTTT. Translated, it gives CASSLDRNTEAFF. The entire variable domain, with the rest obtained from reference TRBV5-1 and TRBJ1-1, is as follows: KAGVTQTPRYLIKTRGQQVTLSCSPISGHRSVSWYQQTPGQGLQFLFEYFSETQRNKGNFPGRFSGRQFSNSRSEMNVSTLELGDSALYLCASSLDRNTEAFFGQGTRLTVV.

The rearrangement links TRBV27 to TRBJ1-5; 10 bases fit TRBD1. CDR1 and CDR2 (germline): MNHEY, SMNVEV (reference sequence). V lost 6 bases, J lost 2 bases, and 7 bases stayed unmatched. This CDR3 has 16 amino acids. The CDR3 region is CASSPDRGVRNQPQHF. The CDR3 DNA is TGTGCCAGCAGCCCGGACAGGGGGGTCCGCAATCAGCCCCAGCATTTT.

The V call is TRBV10-3, the J call TRBJ1-2; 7 bases are a match to TRBD1. The CDR3 sequence is 13 residues long. Germline CDR1 and CDR2: ENHRY and SYGVKD. Trimming removed 6 bases from V and 5 bases from J; junction bases left unmatched: 6. The CDR3 DNA reads TGTGCCATCAGAACGACAGGGATGTATGGCTACACCTTC. Its protein product is CAIRTTGMYGYTF.

The chain recombines TRBV5-1 with TRBJ2-1; maybe TRBD2 (6 bases). Germline V lookup: CDR1 SGHRS, CDR2 YFSETQ. Trimming removed 5 bases at V and 2 bases at J, with 11 bases between. This CDR3 has 14 residues. As DNA, the CDR3 is TGCGCCAGCAGTGGAGGGGTACCCTACAATGAGCAGTTCTTC. It codes for CASSGGVPYNEQFF.